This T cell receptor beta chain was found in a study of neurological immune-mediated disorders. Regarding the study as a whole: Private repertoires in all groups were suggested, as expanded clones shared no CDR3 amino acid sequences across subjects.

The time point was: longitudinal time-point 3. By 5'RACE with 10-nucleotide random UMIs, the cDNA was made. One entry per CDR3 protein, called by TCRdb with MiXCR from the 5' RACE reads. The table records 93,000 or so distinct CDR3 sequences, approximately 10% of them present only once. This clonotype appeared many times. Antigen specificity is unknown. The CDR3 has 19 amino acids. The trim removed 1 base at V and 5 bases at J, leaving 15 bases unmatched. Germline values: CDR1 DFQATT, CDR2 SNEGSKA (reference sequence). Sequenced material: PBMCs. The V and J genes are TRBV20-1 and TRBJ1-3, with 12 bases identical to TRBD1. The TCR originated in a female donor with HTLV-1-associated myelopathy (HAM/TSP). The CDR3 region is CSARALLNRDRGPRNTIYF. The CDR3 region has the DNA TGCAGTGCTAGAGCCCTGCTGAACCGGGACAGGGGGCCTCGAAACACCATATATTTT.